The entry that follows covers one T cell receptor beta chain sequence. This record belongs to a study of T cell changes during pregnancy in multiple sclerosis. The germline gives CDR1 MNHNS, CDR2 SASEGT. The CDR3 consists of 10 residues. V lost 10 bases and J 9 bases, leaving 12 bases between the germline ends. Measured with immunoSEQ multiplex PCR; TCRdb has only the in-frame clones, and not every one. Here the sample spans just under 65,000 clones, under 95% being singletons. The receptor was derived from a female donor with multiple sclerosis, enrolled in a pregnancy study. Sequenced material: CD8+ T cells from peripheral blood mononuclear cells, taken in the second trimester of pregnancy. The chain employs TRBV6-1 and TRBJ1-1, with D possibly TRBD1 on 6 matching bases. CDR3 in amino acids: CATRQVQAFF. As DNA, the CDR3 is TGTGCCACCAGACAGGTTCAAGCTTTCTTT.